These 21 T cell receptor beta chains were sequenced from one sample in a study of cytomegalovirus exposure and HLA in healthy donors. The PCR contained 60 Vbeta and 13 Jbeta primers. Sequencing was performed with immunoSEQ multiplex PCR; in TCRdb, only in-frame clones are kept and a portion is missing. The sample has roughly 50,000 clones. The specimen sequenced was PBMCs. The source of these receptors is a male donor in good health and CMV-seropositive.

The rearrangement uses TRBV5-1 and TRBJ2-5, with 7 nucleotides matching TRBD2. This CDR3 has 14 amino acids. Germline assignment: CDR1 SGHRS and CDR2 YFSETQ. V was clipped by 3 bases and J by 5 bases; unmatched bases: 7. Here the CDR3 reads CASSWGGTQETQYF. The CDR3 DNA reads as TGCGCCAGCAGCTGGGGGGGAACCCAGGAGACCCAGTACTTC.

The chain couples TRBV4-2 to TRBJ2-2; D is uncertain. This CDR3 has 13 residues. V lost 4 bases and J lost 6, with 9 bases in between. The germline CDR1 and CDR2 sequences are LGHNA and YNFKEQ. CDR3 nucleotide sequence: TGTGCCAGCAGCCCCTCAAGCGCCGGGGAGCTGTTTTTT. It is translated as CASSPSSAGELFF.

The chain has TRBV9 and TRBJ2-3, with 9 bases that match TRBD2. The germline V gene has CDR1 SGDLS and CDR2 YYNGEE. The V segment lost 0 bases and the J segment 3 bases; nucleotides outside the gene matches: 5. The CDR3 is 16 amino acids. The CDR3, as DNA: TGTGCCAGCAGCGTAGATAGGCGGGGGGGGACAGATACGCAGTATTTT. It specifies CASSVDRRGGTDTQYF.

The V and J genes are TRBV27 and TRBJ2-3, with 9 bases fitting TRBD2. The V segment lost 2 bases and the J segment 2 bases; nucleotides outside the gene matches: 8. The germline gives CDR1 MNHEY, CDR2 SMNVEV (reference sequence). This CDR3 comprises 17 residues. The CDR3 here is CASSLISGGLITDTQYF. CDR3 DNA: TGTGCCAGCAGTTTAATAAGCGGGGGGCTAATCACAGATACGCAGTATTTT.

The rearrangement joins TRBV6-5 to TRBJ1-6, with D uncertain. This CDR3 has 14 residues. Germline V gene data show CDR1 as MNHEY and CDR2 as SVGAGI. V shed 2 bases and J shed 7 bases, with 9 bases lying between them. CDR3 nucleotides: TGTGCCAGCAGTTACGAGGGTGGGAATTCACCCCTCCACTTT. Translation: CASSYEGGNSPLHF.

The rearrangement links TRBV19 to TRBJ2-6, with a possible D match to TRBD2 (5 bases). The CDR3 consists of 14 residues. Germline V gene data show CDR1 as LNHDA and CDR2 as SQIVND (reference sequence). The germline V and J ends were trimmed by 3 bases and 2 bases, with 5 bases remaining between them. The CDR3 reads CASSMEAGANVLTF. The CDR3 coding sequence is TGTGCCAGTAGTATGGAGGCTGGGGCCAACGTCCTGACTTTC.

This chain joins TRBV11-2 and TRBJ2-2, with TRBD1 as a possible D gene (6 bases). Trimming stripped 4 bases from V and 6 bases from J, with 9 bases between. CDR1 and CDR2 from the germline V gene are SGHAT and FQNNGV. The CDR3 runs to 13 residues. This CDR3 is CASSSRGSGELFF. In nucleotides, the CDR3 is TGTGCCAGCAGCTCCAGGGGTTCCGGGGAGCTGTTTTTT.

The chain couples TRBV27 to TRBJ2-7; tentatively, D is TRBD2 (6 bases). CDR3 size: 15 residues. V lost 3 bases and J 1 base, leaving 13 bases between the germline ends. Germline lookup yields CDR1 MNHEY and CDR2 SMNVEV (reference sequence). The chain's CDR3 is CASSLGGRRSYEQYF. CDR3 nucleotides: TGTGCCAGCAGTTTGGGGGGAAGGCGGTCCTACGAGCAGTACTTC.

V gene TRBV4-1 combines with J gene TRBJ2-2, with 13 bases identical to TRBD2. J gave up 0 bases and V 3 bases, and 7 bases lay outside the gene matches. Per germline, CDR1 MGHRA and CDR2 YSYEKL. The CDR3 totals 19 residues. The CDR3 here is CASSHRLGLAGTNTGELFF. The DNA of the CDR3 is TGCGCCAGCAGCCATCGTTTGGGACTAGCGGGGACGAACACCGGGGAGCTGTTTTTT.

This rearrangement joins TRBV5-1 to TRBJ2-3, with 10 nucleotides matching TRBD2. Germline V gene sequence: CDR1 SGHRS, CDR2 YFSETQ. This CDR3 has 17 amino acids. V lost 1 base and J lost 4; bases outside the gene matches: 9. The CDR3 spells CASSLKALAGESDTQYF. DNA of the CDR3: TGCGCCAGCAGCTTGAAGGCGCTAGCGGGGGAATCAGATACGCAGTATTTT.

CDR3: CASSLRDTSYEQYF. The CDR3 DNA is TGTGCCAGCAGCCTCCGGGACACCTCCTACGAGCAGTACTTC. This chain joins TRBV6-1 and TRBJ2-5; possibly TRBD1 for D (6 bases). The last part of the DNA fits TRBJ2-7 better; the J call may be wrong. Per the germline V gene, CDR1 is MNHNS and CDR2 is SASEGT. This CDR3 has 14 amino acids.

The chain recombines TRBV4-3 with TRBJ2-7; D is perhaps TRBD2 (7 bases). This CDR3 region has 18 residues. The germline gives CDR1 LGHNA, CDR2 YSLEER. With 0 bases removed from V and 0 bases from J, the gap between germline ends came to 18 bases. CDR3 coding DNA: TGCGCCAGCAGCCAAGATTGGCCGGGGGGCACGAGCTCCTACGAGCAGTACTTC. Encoded protein: CASSQDWPGGTSSYEQYF.

The V call is TRBV7-9, the J call TRBJ1-2; D ambiguous. There are 15 residues in the CDR3. V lost 5 bases and J 1 base, leaving 14 bases between the germline ends. The germline CDR1 and CDR2 sequences are SEHNR and FQNEAQ (reference sequence). As DNA, the CDR3 is TGTGCCAGCAGCCCCCTAGGAGGCGTTAACTATGGCTACACCTTC. Amino acid sequence: CASSPLGGVNYGYTF.

The gene calls are TRBV28 and TRBJ1-2; perhaps TRBD1 as D (5 bases). V lost 5 bases, J lost 2 bases, and 12 bases lay in between. CDR3 length equals 14 residues. The germline V gene encodes CDR1 MDHEN and CDR2 SYDVKM. CDR3 in DNA: TGTGCCAGCAGTATCGACAGCCTAAACTATGGCTACACCTTC. Translation: CASSIDSLNYGYTF.

This chain joins TRBV6-5 and TRBJ1-2; 7 nucleotides line up with TRBD1. Germline trimming cut 2 bases from V and 3 bases from J; bases unmatched to any gene: 6. CDR3 size: 15 residues. Germline V CDR1 and CDR2: MNHEY, SVGAGI. The CDR3 sequence is CASSYLTGIDYGYTF. Here the CDR3 DNA reads TGTGCCAGCAGTTACCTGACAGGGATTGACTATGGCTACACCTTC.

The V and J genes are TRBV4-2 and TRBJ1-3, with TRBD1 as a possible D gene (5 bases). Germline assignment: CDR1 LGHNA and CDR2 YNFKEQ. This CDR3 has 16 amino acids. Trimming pared 1 base from V and 2 bases from J, leaving 12 bases between. CDR3 nucleotides: TGTGCCAGCAGCCAAGGGGGCCTTGACGCTGGAAACACCATATATTTT. Amino acid sequence: CASSQGGLDAGNTIYF.

This chain links TRBV28 with TRBJ1-4; the D is unclear. Germline V gene sequence: CDR1 MDHEN, CDR2 SYDVKM. This CDR3 region has 14 residues. The V end was cut by 2 bases, the J end by 8 bases, with 12 bases between. As DNA, the CDR3 is TGTGCCAGCAGTTTAACTGGGGAGGGCGAAAAACTGTTTTTT. This sequence encodes CASSLTGEGEKLFF.

V usage is TRBV6-5 and J usage is TRBJ1-5; the match to TRBD1 covers 8 bases. The CDR3 length is 15 residues. J was trimmed by 3 bases and V by 2 bases; bases with no gene match: 3. Germline V gene lookup returns CDR1 MNHEY and CDR2 SVGAGI. The CDR3 here is CASSYGTGFNQPQHF. In DNA, the CDR3 is TGTGCCAGCAGTTACGGGACAGGATTCAATCAGCCCCAGCATTTT.

The chain couples TRBV6-4 to TRBJ2-2; 12 bases are a match to TRBD2. CDR1 is MRHNA and CDR2 is SNTAGT in the germline V gene. The CDR3 runs 15 residues. V lost 6 bases to trimming and J lost 3 bases; unmatched junction nucleotides: 2. CDR3 region: CASSRLAGDTGELFF. CDR3 sequence (DNA): TGTGCCAGCAGCCGACTAGCGGGGGACACCGGGGAGCTGTTTTTT.

The genes are TRBV4-2 and TRBJ1-6, with D perhaps matching TRBD1 (6 bases). The CDR3 consists of 14 residues. Germline CDR1 is LGHNA and CDR2 is YNFKEQ. V shed 4 bases and J shed 7 bases, with 11 bases lying between them. The CDR3 coding sequence is TGTGCCAGCAGCCTTTTGGACAGCAATTCACCCCTCCACTTT. Translated: CASSLLDSNSPLHF.

The chain uses TRBV28 and TRBJ2-7; the match to TRBD1 covers 9 bases. The CDR3 length is 14 residues. J gave up 5 bases and V 6 bases, and 8 bases lay outside the gene matches. Germline assignment: CDR1 MDHEN and CDR2 SYDVKM. The CDR3 sequence: CASSRPGTGNEQYF. CDR3 bases: TGTGCCAGCAGCCGTCCCGGGACAGGGAACGAGCAGTACTTC.